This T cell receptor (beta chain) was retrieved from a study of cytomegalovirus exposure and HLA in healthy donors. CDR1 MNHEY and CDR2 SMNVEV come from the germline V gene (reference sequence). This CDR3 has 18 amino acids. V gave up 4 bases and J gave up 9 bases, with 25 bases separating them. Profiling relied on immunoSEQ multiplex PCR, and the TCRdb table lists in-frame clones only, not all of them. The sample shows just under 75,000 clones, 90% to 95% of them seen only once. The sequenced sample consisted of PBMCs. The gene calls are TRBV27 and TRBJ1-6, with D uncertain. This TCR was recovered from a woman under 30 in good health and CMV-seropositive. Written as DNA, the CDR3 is TGTGCCAGCAGTTCCGACTCCAGAGAGTGGGGAGATGGTTCACCCCTCCACTTT. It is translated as CASSSDSREWGDGSPLHF.